The 14 T cell receptor beta chains below were found in one sample sequenced in a study of OX40 agonist ivuxolimab in advanced cancers. Produced via immunoSEQ multiplex PCR; TCRdb's table is partial and in-frame only. The sample has 30,000 to 35,000 clones, roughly 80% seen once; the top ten hold 20% to 30%. The sample consisted of CD4+ or CD8+ T cells sorted from blood, taken in a trial of the OX40 agonist ivuxolimab. Receptors were obtained from an adult with an advanced solid tumor such as melanoma, head and neck, liver or kidney cancer.

V is TRBV27 and J is TRBJ2-7; D is ambiguous. This CDR3 is built from 13 residues. Trimming cost V 5 bases and J 3 bases, with 11 bases left between them. Germline-derived CDR1 and CDR2 are MNHEY and SMNVEV (reference sequence). The CDR3 region is CASSPISDYEQYF. The CDR3 DNA sequence: TGTGCCAGCAGTCCAATAAGCGACTACGAGCAGTACTTC.

This chain joins TRBV5-1 and TRBJ1-6, with 7 positions matching TRBD1. The CDR3 has 14 amino acids. The ends lost 0 bases at V and 9 bases at J; junction bases unmatched: 3. Germline CDR1 is SGHRS and CDR2 is YFSETQ. CDR3 coding DNA: TGCGCCAGCAGCTTGGGACAGGGTGGTTCACCCCTCCACTTT. It yields the protein CASSLGQGGSPLHF. The whole variable domain, remainder taken from reference TRBV5-1 and TRBJ1-6, is KAGVTQTPRYLIKTRGQQVTLSCSPISGHRSVSWYQQTPGQGLQFLFEYFSETQRNKGNFPGRFSGRQFSNSRSEMNVSTLELGDSALYLCASSLGQGGSPLHFGNGTRLTVT.

The rearrangement links TRBV4-1 to TRBJ1-2, with no clear D. V lost 0 bases to trimming and J lost 5 bases, with 10 bases between them. Germline values: CDR1 MGHRA, CDR2 YSYEKL. The CDR3 contains 14 residues. The CDR3 is CASSQDSGLYGYTF. The CDR3 DNA follows: TGCGCCAGCAGCCAAGACTCTGGTCTATATGGCTACACCTTC.

The rearrangement joins TRBV19 to TRBJ2-3, with TRBD1 matching 8 bases. Trimming cost V 4 bases and J 1 base; bases outside gene matches: 4. The germline V gene has CDR1 LNHDA and CDR2 SQIVND (reference sequence). CDR3 size: 15 residues. CDR3 loop: CASSTSTGGTDTQYF. The CDR3 coding sequence is TGTGCCAGTAGTACCTCGACAGGGGGCACAGATACGCAGTATTTT.

This chain uses TRBV6-1 with TRBJ1-2; D is unresolved. Trimming pared 5 bases from V and 6 bases from J, leaving 7 bases between. CDR3 length: 11 amino acids. Germline V gene lookup returns CDR1 MNHNS and CDR2 SASEGT. The CDR3 loop reads CASSYGDGYTF. The DNA of the CDR3 is TGTGCCAGCAGTTACGGGGATGGCTACACCTTC.

This sequence joins TRBV27 and TRBJ1-2; possible D gene TRBD1, 5 bases. The V gene's germline CDR1 is MNHEY and CDR2 SMNVEV (reference sequence). The CDR3 has 15 amino acids. The V and J ends lost 8 bases and 7 bases respectively, with 23 bases between them. The CDR3 nucleotides are TGTGCCAGCTCCCAGGGATATTTGTTAGAGTCTGGCTACACCTTC. Translated, it gives CASSQGYLLESGYTF.

The chain carries TRBV7-9 and TRBJ2-7; D possibly corresponds to TRBD2 (5 bases). The V and J ends lost 5 bases and 3 bases respectively, with 14 bases between them. The CDR3 is 14 residues long. Germline CDR1 reads SEHNR; CDR2 reads FQNEAQ (reference sequence). The DNA for the CDR3 is TGTGCCAGCAGCACTCCGGAGGAGAGCTACGAGCAGTACTTC. Encoded protein: CASSTPEESYEQYF.

This chain links TRBV27 with TRBJ2-7; D not certain. Germline lookup yields CDR1 MNHEY and CDR2 SMNVEV (reference sequence). CDR3 length: 11 residues. The V end lost 2 bases, the J end lost 5 bases, and 4 bases lay between the germline ends. CDR3 in DNA: TGTGCCAGCAGTTTAGGGAACGAGCAGTACTTC. It yields the protein CASSLGNEQYF.

In this sample, this clone turned up once. The chain is built from TRBV5-4 and TRBJ2-1, with 13 positions matching TRBD2. V was clipped by 4 bases and J by 8 bases; unmatched bases: 6. The CDR3 sequence is 15 residues long. The germline V gene encodes CDR1 SGHNT and CDR2 YYREEE (reference sequence). The CDR3 region has the DNA TGTGCCAGCAGCCTCGGGACTAGCGGGACCGATGAGCAGTTCTTC. It is translated as CASSLGTSGTDEQFF.

The rearrangement links TRBV28 to TRBJ1-3, with unresolved D. The CDR3 is 14 residues long. Per germline, CDR1 MDHEN and CDR2 SYDVKM. V lost 3 bases and J lost 0, with 6 bases in between. The chain's CDR3 is CASSLPISGNTIYF. The DNA for the CDR3 is TGTGCCAGCAGTTTGCCGATCTCTGGAAACACCATATATTTT. Combining the CDR3 with reference TRBV28 and TRBJ1-3 gives the whole variable domain DVKVTQSSRYLVKRTGEKVFLECVQDMDHENMFWYRQDPGLGLRLIYFSYDVKMKEKGDIPEGYSVSREKKERFSLILESASTNQTSMYLCASSLPISGNTIYFGEGSWLTVV.

The rearrangement uses TRBV4-1 and TRBJ2-7; tentative D call: TRBD2 (6 bases). Looked up from germline, CDR1 is MGHRA and CDR2 is YSYEKL. CDR3 size: 13 residues. Between the trimmed V and J ends, which lost 1 base and 2 bases, there was a span of 6 bases. This CDR3 is CASSQVAAYEQYF. CDR3 DNA sequence: TGCGCCAGCAGCCAAGTAGCGGCCTACGAGCAGTACTTC.

About this clone itself: This CDR3 is also generated by other DNA sequences in the sample. The rearrangement links TRBV7-3 to TRBJ2-2; D is uncertain. CDR1 is SGHTA, CDR2 FQGTGA, per germline. The V end was cut by 4 bases, the J end by 4 bases, with 4 bases between. This CDR3 has 12 amino acids. The CDR3 loop is CASSSSTGELFF. Here the CDR3 DNA reads TGTGCCAGCAGCTCTAGCACCGGGGAGCTGTTTTTT.

The chain employs TRBV5-5 and TRBJ1-2, with 7 bases aligning to TRBD1. The germline CDR1 and CDR2 sequences are SGHKS and YYEKEE (reference sequence). V shed 1 base and J 4 bases; nucleotides not matched to a gene: 7. The CDR3 extends over 15 amino acids. CDR3 DNA sequence: TGTGCCAGCAGCTTGACCGACAGGGCTGCCTATGGCTACACCTTC. Translation: CASSLTDRAAYGYTF.

The chain recombines TRBV27 with TRBJ1-2; D uncertain. V was cut by 5 bases and J by 5 bases, with 21 bases left in between. Germline V gene sequence: CDR1 MNHEY, CDR2 SMNVEV (reference sequence). CDR3 size: 16 residues. CDR3 region: CASSPTSGPDSYGYTF. The CDR3 DNA is TGTGCCAGCAGTCCTACCTCGGGCCCCGATAGTTATGGCTACACCTTC.